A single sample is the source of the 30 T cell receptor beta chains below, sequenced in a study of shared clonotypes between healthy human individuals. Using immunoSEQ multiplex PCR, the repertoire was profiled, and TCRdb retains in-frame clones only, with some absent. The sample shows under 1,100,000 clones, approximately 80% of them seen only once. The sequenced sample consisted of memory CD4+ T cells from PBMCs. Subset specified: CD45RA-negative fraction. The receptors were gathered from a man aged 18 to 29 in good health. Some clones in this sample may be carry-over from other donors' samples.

CDR3 protein: CASSFKFGVRGNQPQHF. In DNA form, the CDR3 reads TGTGCCAGCAGCTTTAAGTTCGGCGTTCGTGGCAATCAGCCCCAGCATTTT. This chain links TRBV28 with TRBJ1-5; no clear D gene. The V and J ends lost 6 bases and 2 bases respectively, with 20 bases between them. This CDR3 has 17 residues. Germline V CDR1 and CDR2: MDHEN, SYDVKM.

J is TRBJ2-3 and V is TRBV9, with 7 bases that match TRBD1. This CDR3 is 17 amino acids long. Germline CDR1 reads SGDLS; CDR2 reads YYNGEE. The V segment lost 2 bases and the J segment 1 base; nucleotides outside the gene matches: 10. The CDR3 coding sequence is TGTGCCAGCAGCGTGGGTGGACAGGTTGTGGGCACAGATACGCAGTATTTT. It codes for CASSVGGQVVGTDTQYF.

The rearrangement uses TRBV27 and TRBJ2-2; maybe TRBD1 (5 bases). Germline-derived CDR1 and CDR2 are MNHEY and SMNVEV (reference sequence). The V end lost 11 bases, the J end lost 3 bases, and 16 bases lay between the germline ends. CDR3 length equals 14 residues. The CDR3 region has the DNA TGTGCCGCTGGGGCGTTTAGATACACCGGGGAGCTGTTTTTT. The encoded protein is CAAGAFRYTGELFF.

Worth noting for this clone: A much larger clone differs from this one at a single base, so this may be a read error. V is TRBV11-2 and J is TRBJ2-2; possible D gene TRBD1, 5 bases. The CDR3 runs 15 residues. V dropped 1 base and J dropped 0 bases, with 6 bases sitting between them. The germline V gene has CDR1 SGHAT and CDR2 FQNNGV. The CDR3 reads CASSLVGANTGELFF. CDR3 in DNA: TGTGCCAGCAGCTTAGTAGGGGCGAACACCGGGGAGCTGTTTTTT.

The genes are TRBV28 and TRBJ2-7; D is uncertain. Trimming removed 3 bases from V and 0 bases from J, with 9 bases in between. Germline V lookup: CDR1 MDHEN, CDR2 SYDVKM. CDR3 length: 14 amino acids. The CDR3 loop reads CASSFVGRSYEQYF. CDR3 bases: TGTGCCAGCAGTTTCGTCGGCCGCTCCTACGAGCAGTACTTC.

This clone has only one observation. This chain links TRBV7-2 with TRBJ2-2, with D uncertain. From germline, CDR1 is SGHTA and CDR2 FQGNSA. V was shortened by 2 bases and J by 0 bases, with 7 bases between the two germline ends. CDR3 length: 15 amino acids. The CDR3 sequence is CASSLSLSNTGELFF. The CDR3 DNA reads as TGTGCCAGCAGCTTAAGTCTGTCGAACACCGGGGAGCTGTTTTTT. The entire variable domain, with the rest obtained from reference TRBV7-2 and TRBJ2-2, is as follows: GAGVSQSPSNKVTEKGKDVELRCDPISGHTALYWYRQSLGQGLEFLIYFQGNSAPDKSGLPSDRFSAERTGGSVSTLTIQRTQQEDSAVYLCASSLSLSNTGELFFGEGSRLTVL.

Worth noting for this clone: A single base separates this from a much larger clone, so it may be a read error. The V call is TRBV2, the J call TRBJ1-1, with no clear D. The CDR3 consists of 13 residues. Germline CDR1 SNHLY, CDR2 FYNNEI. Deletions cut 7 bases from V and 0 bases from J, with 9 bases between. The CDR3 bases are TGTGCCAGCACCCCGGAGGTGAACACTGAAGCTTTCTTT. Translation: CASTPEVNTEAFF.

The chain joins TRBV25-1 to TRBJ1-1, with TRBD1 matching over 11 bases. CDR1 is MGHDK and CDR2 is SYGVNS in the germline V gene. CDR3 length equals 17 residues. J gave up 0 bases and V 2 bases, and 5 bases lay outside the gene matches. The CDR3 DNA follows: TGTGCCAGCAGTGAAAACAGGGGACAGGGGGTGAACACTGAAGCTTTCTTT. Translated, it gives CASSENRGQGVNTEAFF.

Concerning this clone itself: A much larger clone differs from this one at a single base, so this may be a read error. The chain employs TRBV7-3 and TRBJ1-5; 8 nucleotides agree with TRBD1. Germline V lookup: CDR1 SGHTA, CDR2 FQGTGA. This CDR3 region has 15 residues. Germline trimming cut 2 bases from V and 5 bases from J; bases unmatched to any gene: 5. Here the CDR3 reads CASSLGAGGDQPQHF. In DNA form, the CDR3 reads TGTGCCAGCAGCTTAGGGGCAGGGGGCGATCAGCCCCAGCATTTT.

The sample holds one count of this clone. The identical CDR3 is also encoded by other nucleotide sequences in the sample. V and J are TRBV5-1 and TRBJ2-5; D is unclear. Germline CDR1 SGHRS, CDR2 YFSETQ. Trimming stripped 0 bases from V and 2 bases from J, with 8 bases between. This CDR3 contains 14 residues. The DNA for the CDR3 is TGCGCCAGCAGCTTGGCCGGCAGTCAAGAGACCCAGTACTTC. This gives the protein CASSLAGSQETQYF.

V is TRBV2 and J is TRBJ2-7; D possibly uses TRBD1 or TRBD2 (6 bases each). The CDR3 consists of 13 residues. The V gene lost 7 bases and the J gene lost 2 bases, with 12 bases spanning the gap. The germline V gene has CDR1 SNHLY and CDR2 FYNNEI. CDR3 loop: CASKVGGTYEQYF. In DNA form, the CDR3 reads TGTGCCAGCAAAGTAGGGGGGACCTACGAGCAGTACTTC.

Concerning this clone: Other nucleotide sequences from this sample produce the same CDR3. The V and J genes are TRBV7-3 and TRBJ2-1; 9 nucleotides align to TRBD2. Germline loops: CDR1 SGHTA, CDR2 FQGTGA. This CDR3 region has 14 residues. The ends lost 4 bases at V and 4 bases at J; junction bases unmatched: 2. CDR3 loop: CASSSSGTYNEQFF. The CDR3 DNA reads TGTGCCAGCAGCTCTAGCGGGACATACAATGAGCAGTTCTTC.

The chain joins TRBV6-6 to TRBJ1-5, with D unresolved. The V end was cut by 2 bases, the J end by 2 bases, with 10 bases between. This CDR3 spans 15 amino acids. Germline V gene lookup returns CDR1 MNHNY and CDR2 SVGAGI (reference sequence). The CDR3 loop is CASSYTAVGNQPQHF. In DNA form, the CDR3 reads TGTGCCAGCAGTTACACGGCAGTAGGCAATCAGCCCCAGCATTTT.

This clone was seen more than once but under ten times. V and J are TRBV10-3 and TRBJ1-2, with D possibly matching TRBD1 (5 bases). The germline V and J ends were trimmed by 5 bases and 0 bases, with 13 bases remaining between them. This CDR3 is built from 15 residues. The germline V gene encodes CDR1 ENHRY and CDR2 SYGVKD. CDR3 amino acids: CAISSDRPTNYGYTF. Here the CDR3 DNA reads TGTGCCATCAGTTCAGACAGACCGACTAACTATGGCTACACCTTC.

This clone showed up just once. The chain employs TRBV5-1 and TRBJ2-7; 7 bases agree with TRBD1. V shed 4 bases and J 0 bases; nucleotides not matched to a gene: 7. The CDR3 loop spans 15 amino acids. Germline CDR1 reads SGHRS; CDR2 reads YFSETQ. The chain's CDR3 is CASSTQGPPSYEQYF. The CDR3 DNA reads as TGCGCCAGCAGCACACAGGGGCCTCCCTCCTACGAGCAGTACTTC.

The CDR3 DNA sequence: TGCAGTGCGTGGGGCCAAGAGACCCAGTACTTC. Its protein is CSAWGQETQYF. The chain couples TRBV20-1 to TRBJ2-5; D remains ambiguous. V dropped 6 bases and J dropped 1 base, with 6 bases sitting between them. Germline V gives CDR1 DFQATT, CDR2 SNEGSKA (reference sequence). The CDR3 has 11 residues.

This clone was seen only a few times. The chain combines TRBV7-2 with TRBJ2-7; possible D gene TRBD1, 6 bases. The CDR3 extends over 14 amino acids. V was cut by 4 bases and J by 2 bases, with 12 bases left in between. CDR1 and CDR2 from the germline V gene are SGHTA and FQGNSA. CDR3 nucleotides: TGTGCCAGCAGCTACATGGACAGAACCTACGAGCAGTACTTC. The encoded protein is CASSYMDRTYEQYF.

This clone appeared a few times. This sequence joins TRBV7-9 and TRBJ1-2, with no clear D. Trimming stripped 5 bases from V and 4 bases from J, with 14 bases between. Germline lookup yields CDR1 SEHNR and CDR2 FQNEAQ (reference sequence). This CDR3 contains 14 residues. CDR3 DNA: TGTGCCAGCAGCCTCGGTCTTGGCCCCTATGGCTACACCTTC. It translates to CASSLGLGPYGYTF.

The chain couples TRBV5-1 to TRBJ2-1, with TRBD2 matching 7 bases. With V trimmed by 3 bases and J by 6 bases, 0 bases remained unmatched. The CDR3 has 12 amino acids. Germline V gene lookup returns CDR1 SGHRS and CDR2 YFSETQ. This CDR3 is CASSWGGNEQFF. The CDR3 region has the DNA TGCGCCAGCAGCTGGGGGGGCAATGAGCAGTTCTTC.

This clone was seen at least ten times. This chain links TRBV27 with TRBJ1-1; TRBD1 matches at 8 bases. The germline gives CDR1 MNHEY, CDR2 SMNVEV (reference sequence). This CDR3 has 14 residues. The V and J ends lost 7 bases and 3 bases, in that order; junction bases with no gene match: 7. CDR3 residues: CASIRDRWDTEAFF. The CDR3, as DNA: TGTGCCAGCATACGGGACAGGTGGGACACTGAAGCTTTCTTT.

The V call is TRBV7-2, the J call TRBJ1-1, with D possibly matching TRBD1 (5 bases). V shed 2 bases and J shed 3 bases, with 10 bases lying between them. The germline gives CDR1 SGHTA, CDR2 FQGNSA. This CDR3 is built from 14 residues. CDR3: CASSLTGGYTEAFF. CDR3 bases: TGTGCCAGCAGCTTAACCGGGGGGTACACTGAAGCTTTCTTT.

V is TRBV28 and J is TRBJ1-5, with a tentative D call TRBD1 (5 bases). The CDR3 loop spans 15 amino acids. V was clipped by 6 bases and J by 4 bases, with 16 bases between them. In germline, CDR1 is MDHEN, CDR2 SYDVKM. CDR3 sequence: CASSQGPIRNQPQHF. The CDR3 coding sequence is TGTGCCAGCAGCCAGGGTCCCATTAGGAATCAGCCCCAGCATTTT.

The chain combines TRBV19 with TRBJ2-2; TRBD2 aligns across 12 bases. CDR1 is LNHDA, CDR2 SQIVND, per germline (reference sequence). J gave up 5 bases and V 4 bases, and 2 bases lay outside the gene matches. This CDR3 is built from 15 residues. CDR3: CASSRLAGETGELFF. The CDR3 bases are TGTGCCAGTAGTAGACTAGCGGGGGAAACCGGGGAGCTGTTTTTT.

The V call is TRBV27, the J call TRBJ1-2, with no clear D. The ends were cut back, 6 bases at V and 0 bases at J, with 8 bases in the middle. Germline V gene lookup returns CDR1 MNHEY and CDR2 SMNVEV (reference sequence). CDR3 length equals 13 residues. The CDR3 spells CASRGSANYGYTF. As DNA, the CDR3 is TGTGCCAGCAGGGGATCCGCTAACTATGGCTACACCTTC.

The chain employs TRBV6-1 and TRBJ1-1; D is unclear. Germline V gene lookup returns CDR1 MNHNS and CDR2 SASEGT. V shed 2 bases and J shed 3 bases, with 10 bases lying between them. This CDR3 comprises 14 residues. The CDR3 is CASSERREDTEAFF. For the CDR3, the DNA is TGTGCCAGCAGTGAACGACGGGAGGACACTGAAGCTTTCTTT.

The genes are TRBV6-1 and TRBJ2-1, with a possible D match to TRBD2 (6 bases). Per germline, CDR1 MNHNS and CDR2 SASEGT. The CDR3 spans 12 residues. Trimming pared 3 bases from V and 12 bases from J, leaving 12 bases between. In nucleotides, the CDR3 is TGTGCCAGCAGTGACGCGGGATTTACGCAGTTCTTC. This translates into CASSDAGFTQFF.

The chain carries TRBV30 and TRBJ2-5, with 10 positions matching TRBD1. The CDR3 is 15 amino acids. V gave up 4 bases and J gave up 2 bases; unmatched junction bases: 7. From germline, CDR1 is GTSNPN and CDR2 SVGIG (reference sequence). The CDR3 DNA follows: TGTGCCTGGAAGACGGGACAGGGGTGGCAAGAGACCCAGTACTTC. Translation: CAWKTGQGWQETQYF.

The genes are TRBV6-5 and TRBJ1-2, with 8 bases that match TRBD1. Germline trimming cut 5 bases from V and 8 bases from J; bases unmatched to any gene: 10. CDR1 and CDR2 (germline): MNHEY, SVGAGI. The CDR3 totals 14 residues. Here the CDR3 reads CASSQDRAERGYTF. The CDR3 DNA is TGTGCCAGCAGTCAGGACAGGGCGGAGCGAGGCTACACCTTC.

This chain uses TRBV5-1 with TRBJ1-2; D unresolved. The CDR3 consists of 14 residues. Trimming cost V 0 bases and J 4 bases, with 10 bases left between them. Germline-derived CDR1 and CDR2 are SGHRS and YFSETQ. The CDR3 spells CASSLEAGTYGYTF. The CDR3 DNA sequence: TGCGCCAGCAGCTTGGAGGCGGGAACCTATGGCTACACCTTC. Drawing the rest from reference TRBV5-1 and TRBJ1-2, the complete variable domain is KAGVTQTPRYLIKTRGQQVTLSCSPISGHRSVSWYQQTPGQGLQFLFEYFSETQRNKGNFPGRFSGRQFSNSRSEMNVSTLELGDSALYLCASSLEAGTYGYTFGSGTRLTVV.

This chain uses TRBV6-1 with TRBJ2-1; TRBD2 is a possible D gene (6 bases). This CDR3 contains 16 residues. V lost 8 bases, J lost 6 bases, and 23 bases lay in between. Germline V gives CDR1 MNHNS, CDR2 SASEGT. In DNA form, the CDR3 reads TGTGCCAGCGGTGGGTTTGGAAGCGGGCCCAGCAATGAGCAGTTCTTC. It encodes CASGGFGSGPSNEQFF.